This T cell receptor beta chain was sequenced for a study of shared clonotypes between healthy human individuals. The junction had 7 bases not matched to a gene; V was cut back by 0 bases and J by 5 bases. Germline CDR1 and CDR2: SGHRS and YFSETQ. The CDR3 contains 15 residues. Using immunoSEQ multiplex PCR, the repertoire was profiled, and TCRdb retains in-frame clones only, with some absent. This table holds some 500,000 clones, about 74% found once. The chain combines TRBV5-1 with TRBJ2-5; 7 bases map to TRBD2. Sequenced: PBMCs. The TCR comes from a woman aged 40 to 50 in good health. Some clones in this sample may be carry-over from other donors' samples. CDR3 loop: CASSLAAGDSETQYF. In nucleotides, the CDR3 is TGCGCCAGCAGCTTGGCTGCGGGAGACTCGGAGACCCAGTACTTC.